This T cell receptor (beta chain) is drawn from a study of chemoradiotherapy in HPV16-positive cancers. Study-level results: Non-HPV-specific T cells did not expand in tumors during treatment, whereas candidate HPV-specific clones and E7-related motifs did.

Worth noting for this clone: The antigen is not known.

Using immunoSEQ multiplex PCR, the repertoire was profiled, and TCRdb retains in-frame clones only, with some absent. The sample has roughly 30,000 clones, approximately 92% seen once. V lost 2 bases and J 5 bases, leaving 15 bases between the germline ends. Per germline, CDR1 KGHSH and CDR2 LQKENI. This CDR3 contains 16 residues. The rearrangement joins TRBV18 to TRBJ2-2; TRBD1 is a possible D gene (8 bases). This receptor was taken from a human donor with HPV-associated anogenital cancer. Sample: blood, taken from a patient who underwent chemoradiotherapy. The DNA of the CDR3 is TGTGCCAGCTCACCATCCGGACAGGGAGGGACCGGGGAGCTGTTTTTT. Its protein is CASSPSGQGGTGELFF.